The 10 T cell receptor beta chains below come from one sample, sequenced in a study of cytomegalovirus exposure and HLA in healthy donors. PCR involved 60 Vbeta and 13 Jbeta primers. Here immunoSEQ multiplex PCR was the method, and the copy in TCRdb shows in-frame clones only, minus some. The sample has roughly 100,000 clones; around 77% are singletons. Sequencing input: PBMCs. All receptors derive from a male donor in good health and CMV-seropositive.

The chain carries TRBV5-1 and TRBJ2-4; 8 bases agree with TRBD2. The CDR3 is made up of 13 amino acids. V trimming: 5 bases; J trimming: 8 bases; junction bases outside the gene matches: 6. The germline V gene has CDR1 SGHRS and CDR2 YFSETQ. Here the CDR3 DNA reads TGCGCCAGCAGGCTCAGCGGGGGTGACATTCAGTACTTC. The encoded protein is CASRLSGGDIQYF.

This clone was recorded a few times. Other DNA sequences in this specimen translate into the identical CDR3. The genes are TRBV5-1 and TRBJ1-1; D ambiguous. This CDR3 spans 13 amino acids. Germline V gene data show CDR1 as SGHRS and CDR2 as YFSETQ. V lost 0 bases to trimming and J lost 1 base, with 4 bases between them. The DNA for the CDR3 is TGCGCCAGCAGCTTGGACAGGAACACTGAAGCTTTCTTT. This encodes CASSLDRNTEAFF.

The J gene is TRBJ2-1, the V gene TRBV4-3, with 9 bases that match TRBD2. The V and J ends lost 0 bases and 10 bases, in that order; junction bases with no gene match: 13. CDR3 size: 17 residues. Germline assignment: CDR1 LGHNA and CDR2 YSLEER. DNA for the CDR3: TGCGCCAGCAGCCAAGAAGATAGTAGCGGGGGTGTGCGAGAGCAGTTCTTC. As protein: CASSQEDSSGGVREQFF.

V and J are TRBV4-2 and TRBJ2-7; 8 positions match TRBD2. The J segment lost 4 bases and the V segment lost 4 bases, leaving 9 bases of the junction unmatched. The CDR3 has 15 residues. The germline gives CDR1 LGHNA, CDR2 YNFKEQ. The CDR3 DNA reads TGTGCCAGCAGCCTTTCCGGACTAGCAGATTACGAGCAGTACTTC. It codes for CASSLSGLADYEQYF.

This chain joins TRBV2 and TRBJ2-1, with 8 positions matching TRBD1. V lost 7 bases and J lost 9; bases outside the gene matches: 11. Germline CDR1 and CDR2: SNHLY and FYNNEI. There are 14 residues in the CDR3. The CDR3 sequence is CASNGQGPIGEQFF. CDR3 coding DNA: TGTGCCAGCAATGGACAGGGACCCATAGGTGAGCAGTTCTTC.

The CDR3 sequence: CASKGLAPYNEQFF. The CDR3 nucleotides are TGTGCCTCAAAGGGACTAGCGCCCTACAATGAGCAGTTCTTC. This chain joins TRBV30 and TRBJ2-1; 10 nucleotides agree with TRBD2. The CDR3 totals 14 residues. Per germline, CDR1 GTSNPN and CDR2 SVGIG (reference sequence). With V trimmed by 7 bases and J by 2 bases, 5 bases remained unmatched.

The genes are TRBV27 and TRBJ2-7, with TRBD1 matching over 7 bases. Trimming removed 0 bases from V and 5 bases from J; junction bases left unmatched: 7. In germline, CDR1 is MNHEY, CDR2 SMNVEV (reference sequence). This CDR3 has 15 amino acids. The CDR3: CASSLSWNRGDEQYF. CDR3 bases: TGTGCCAGCAGTTTATCGTGGAACAGGGGCGACGAGCAGTACTTC.

V usage is TRBV6-6 and J usage is TRBJ2-1; D remains ambiguous. Germline V gives CDR1 MNHNY, CDR2 SVGAGI (reference sequence). The CDR3 extends over 11 amino acids. Trimming pared 0 bases from V and 8 bases from J, leaving 2 bases between. The CDR3 DNA follows: TGTGCCAGCAGTTACTCCTATGAGCAGTTCTTC. Amino acids: CASSYSYEQFF.

There are a few counts of this clone. The V and J genes are TRBV7-2 and TRBJ1-3; the D gene is possibly TRBD1 (5 bases). The CDR3 runs 14 residues. Per the germline V gene, CDR1 is SGHTA and CDR2 is FQGNSA. V was cut by 2 bases and J by 2 bases, with 7 bases left in between. CDR3 nucleotide sequence: TGTGCCAGCAGCTTACGACAGCCTGGAAACACCATATATTTT. It specifies CASSLRQPGNTIYF.

The CDR3 coding sequence is TGTGCCACCTCAACCGGGACTGGTCCCTACGAGCAGTACTTC. Protein: CATSTGTGPYEQYF. V is TRBV5-4 and J is TRBJ2-7; D is possibly TRBD2 (6 bases). The CDR3 extends over 14 amino acids. Between the trimmed V and J ends, which lost 9 bases and 2 bases, there was a span of 18 bases. Per germline, CDR1 SGHNT and CDR2 YYREEE (reference sequence).